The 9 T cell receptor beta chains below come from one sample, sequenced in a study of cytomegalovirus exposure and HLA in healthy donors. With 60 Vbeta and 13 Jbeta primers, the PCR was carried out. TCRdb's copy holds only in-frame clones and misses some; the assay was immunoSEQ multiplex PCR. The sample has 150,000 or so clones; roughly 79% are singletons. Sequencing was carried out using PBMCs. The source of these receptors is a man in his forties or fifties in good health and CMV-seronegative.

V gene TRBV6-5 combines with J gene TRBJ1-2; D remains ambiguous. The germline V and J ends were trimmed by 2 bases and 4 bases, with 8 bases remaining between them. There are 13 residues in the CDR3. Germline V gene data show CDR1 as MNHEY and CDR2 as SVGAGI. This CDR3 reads CASSYGRLYGYTF. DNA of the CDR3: TGTGCCAGCAGTTACGGGAGGCTCTATGGCTACACCTTC.

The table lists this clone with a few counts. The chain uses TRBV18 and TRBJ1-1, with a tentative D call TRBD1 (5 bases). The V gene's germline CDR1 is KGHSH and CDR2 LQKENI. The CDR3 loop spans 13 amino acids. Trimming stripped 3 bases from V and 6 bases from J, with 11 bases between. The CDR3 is CASSPPDTPEAFF. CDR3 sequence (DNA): TGTGCCAGCTCACCGCCGGACACTCCTGAAGCTTTCTTT.

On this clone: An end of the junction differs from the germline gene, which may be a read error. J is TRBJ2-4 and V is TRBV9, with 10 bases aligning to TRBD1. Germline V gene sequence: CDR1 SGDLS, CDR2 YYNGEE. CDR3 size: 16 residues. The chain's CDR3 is CASSPTGTGAQNSQYF. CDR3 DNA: TGTGCCAGCAGTCCCACCGGGACAGGGGCCCAAAACAGTCAGTACTTC.

This CDR3 is CASNSPPGINEKLFF. The CDR3 region has the DNA TGTGCCAGCAACTCGCCCCCAGGGATTAATGAAAAACTGTTTTTT. The chain carries TRBV28 and TRBJ1-4; TRBD1 is a possible D gene (5 bases). The CDR3 covers 15 residues. CDR1 MDHEN and CDR2 SYDVKM come from the germline V gene. Trimming stripped 7 bases from V and 4 bases from J, with 16 bases between.

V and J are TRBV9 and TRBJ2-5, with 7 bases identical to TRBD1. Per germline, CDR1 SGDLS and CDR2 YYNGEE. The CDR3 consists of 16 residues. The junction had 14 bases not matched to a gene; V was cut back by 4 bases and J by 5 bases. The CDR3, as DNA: TGTGCCAGCAGCTACCGGGACAGAAGTGGTTCGGAGACCCAGTACTTC. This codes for CASSYRDRSGSETQYF.

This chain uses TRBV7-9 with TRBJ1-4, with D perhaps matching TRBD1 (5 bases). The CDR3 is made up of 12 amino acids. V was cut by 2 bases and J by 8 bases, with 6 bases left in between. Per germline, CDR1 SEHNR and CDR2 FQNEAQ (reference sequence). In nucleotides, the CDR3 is TGTGCCAGCAGCTTAAAGGGGGAAAAACTGTTTTTT. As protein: CASSLKGEKLFF.

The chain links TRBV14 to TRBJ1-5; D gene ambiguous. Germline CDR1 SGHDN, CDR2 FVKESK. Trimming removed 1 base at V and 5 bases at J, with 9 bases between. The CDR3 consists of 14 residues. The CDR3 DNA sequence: TGTGCCAGCAGCCAAGGAGGGCCCCATCAGCCCCAGCATTTT. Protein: CASSQGGPHQPQHF.

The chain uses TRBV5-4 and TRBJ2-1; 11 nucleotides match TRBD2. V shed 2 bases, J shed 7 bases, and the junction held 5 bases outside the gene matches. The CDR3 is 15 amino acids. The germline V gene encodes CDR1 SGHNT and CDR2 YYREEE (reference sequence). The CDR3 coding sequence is TGTGCCAGCAGCTTACTAGCGGGAGAAATGAATGAGCAGTTCTTC. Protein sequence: CASSLLAGEMNEQFF.

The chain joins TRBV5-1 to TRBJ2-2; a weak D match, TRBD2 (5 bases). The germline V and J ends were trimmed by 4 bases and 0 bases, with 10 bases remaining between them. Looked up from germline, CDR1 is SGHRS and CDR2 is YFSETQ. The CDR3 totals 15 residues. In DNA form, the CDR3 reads TGCGCCAGCAGCCCGGACTTCGCGAACACCGGGGAGCTGTTTTTT. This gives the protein CASSPDFANTGELFF.